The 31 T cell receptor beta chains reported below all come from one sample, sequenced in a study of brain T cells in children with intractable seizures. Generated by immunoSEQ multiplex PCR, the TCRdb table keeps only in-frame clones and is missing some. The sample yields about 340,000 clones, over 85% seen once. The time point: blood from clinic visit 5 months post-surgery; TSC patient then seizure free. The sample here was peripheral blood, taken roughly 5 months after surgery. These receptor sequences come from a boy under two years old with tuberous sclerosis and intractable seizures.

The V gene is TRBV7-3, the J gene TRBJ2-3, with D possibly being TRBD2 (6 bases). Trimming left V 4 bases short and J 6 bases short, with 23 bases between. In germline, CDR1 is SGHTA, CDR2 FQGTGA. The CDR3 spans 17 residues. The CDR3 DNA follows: TGTGCCAGCAGCTCGCATAGACGGGGGTCGTTAGCCGATACGCAGTATTTT. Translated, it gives CASSSHRRGSLADTQYF. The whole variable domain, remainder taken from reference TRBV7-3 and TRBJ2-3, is GAGVSQTPSNKVTEKGKYVELRCDPISGHTALYWYRQSLGQGPEFLIYFQGTGAADDSGLPNDRFFAVRPEGSVSTLKIQRTERGDSAVYLCASSSHRRGSLADTQYFGPGTRLTVL.

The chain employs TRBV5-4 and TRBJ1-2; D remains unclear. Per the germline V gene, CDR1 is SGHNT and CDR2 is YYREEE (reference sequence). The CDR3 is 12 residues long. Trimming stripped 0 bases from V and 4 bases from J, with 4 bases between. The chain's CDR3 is CASSLVGYGYTF. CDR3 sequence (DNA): TGTGCCAGCAGCTTGGTCGGCTATGGCTACACCTTC.

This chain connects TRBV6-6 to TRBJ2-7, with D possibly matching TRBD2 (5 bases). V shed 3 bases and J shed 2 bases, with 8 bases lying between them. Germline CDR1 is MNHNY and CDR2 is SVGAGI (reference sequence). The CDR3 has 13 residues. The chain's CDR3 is CASSYAEAYEQYF. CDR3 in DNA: TGTGCCAGCAGTTATGCGGAGGCCTACGAGCAGTACTTC.

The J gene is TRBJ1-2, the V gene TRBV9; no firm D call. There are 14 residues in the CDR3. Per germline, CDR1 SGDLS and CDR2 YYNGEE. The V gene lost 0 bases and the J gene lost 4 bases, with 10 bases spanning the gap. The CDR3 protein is CASSVEEGGYGYTF. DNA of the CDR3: TGTGCCAGCAGCGTAGAGGAGGGCGGCTATGGCTACACCTTC. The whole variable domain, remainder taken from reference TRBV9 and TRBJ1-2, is DSGVTQTPKHLITATGQRVTLRCSPRSGDLSVYWYQQSLDQGLQFLIQYYNGEERAKGNILERFSAQQFPDLHSELNLSSLELGDSALYFCASSVEEGGYGYTFGSGTRLTVV.

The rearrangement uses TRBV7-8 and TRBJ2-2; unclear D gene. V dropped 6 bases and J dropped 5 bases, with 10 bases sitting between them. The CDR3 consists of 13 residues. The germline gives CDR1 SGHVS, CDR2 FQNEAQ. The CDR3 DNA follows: TGTGCCAGCAGTTTAAGCCTTACCGGGGAGCTGTTTTTT. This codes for CASSLSLTGELFF.

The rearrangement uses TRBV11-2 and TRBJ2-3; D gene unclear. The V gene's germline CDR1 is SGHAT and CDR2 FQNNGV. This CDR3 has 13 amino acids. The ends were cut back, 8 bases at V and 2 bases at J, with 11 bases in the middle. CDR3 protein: CASSARFTDTQYF. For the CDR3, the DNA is TGTGCCAGCTCAGCGCGGTTCACAGATACGCAGTATTTT.

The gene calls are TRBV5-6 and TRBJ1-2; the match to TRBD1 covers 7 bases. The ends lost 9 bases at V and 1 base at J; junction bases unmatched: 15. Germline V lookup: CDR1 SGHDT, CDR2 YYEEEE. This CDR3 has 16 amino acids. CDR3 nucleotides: TGTGCCACTAGACAGGGTTCGGAAACCCTTAACTATGGCTACACCTTC. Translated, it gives CATRQGSETLNYGYTF.

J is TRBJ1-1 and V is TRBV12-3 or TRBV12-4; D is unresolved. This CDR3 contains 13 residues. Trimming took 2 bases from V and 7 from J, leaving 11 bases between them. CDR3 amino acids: CASSLQVSVEAFF. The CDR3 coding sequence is TGTGCCAGCAGTTTACAAGTTTCGGTTGAAGCTTTCTTT.

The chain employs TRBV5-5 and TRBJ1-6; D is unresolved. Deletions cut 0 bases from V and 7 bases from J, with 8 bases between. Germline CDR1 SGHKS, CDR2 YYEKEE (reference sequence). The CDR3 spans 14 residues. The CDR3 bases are TGTGCCAGCAGCTTGGCTCAGGACAATTCACCCCTCCACTTT. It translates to CASSLAQDNSPLHF. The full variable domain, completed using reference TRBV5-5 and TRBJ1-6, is DAGVTQSPTHLIKTRGQQVTLRCSPISGHKSVSWYQQVLGQGPQFIFQYYEKEERGRGNFPDRFSARQFPNYSSELNVNALLLGDSALYLCASSLAQDNSPLHFGNGTRLTVT.

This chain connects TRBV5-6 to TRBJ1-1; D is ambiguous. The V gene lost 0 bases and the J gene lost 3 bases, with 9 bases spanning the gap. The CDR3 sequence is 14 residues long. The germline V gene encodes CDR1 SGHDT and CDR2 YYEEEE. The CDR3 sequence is CASSLASGYTEAFF. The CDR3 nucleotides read TGTGCCAGCAGCTTGGCATCGGGGTACACTGAAGCTTTCTTT. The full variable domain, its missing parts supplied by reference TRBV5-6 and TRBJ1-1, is DAGVTQSPTHLIKTRGQQVTLRCSPKSGHDTVSWYQQALGQGPQFIFQYYEEEERQRGNFPDRFSGHQFPNYSSELNVNALLLGDSALYLCASSLASGYTEAFFGQGTRLTVV.

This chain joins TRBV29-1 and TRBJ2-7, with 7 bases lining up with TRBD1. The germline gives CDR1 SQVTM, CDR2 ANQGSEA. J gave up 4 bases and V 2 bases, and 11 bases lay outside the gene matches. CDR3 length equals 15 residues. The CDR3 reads CSVEFYGDREYEQYF. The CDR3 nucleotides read TGCAGCGTTGAATTTTATGGGGACAGAGAGTACGAGCAGTACTTC.

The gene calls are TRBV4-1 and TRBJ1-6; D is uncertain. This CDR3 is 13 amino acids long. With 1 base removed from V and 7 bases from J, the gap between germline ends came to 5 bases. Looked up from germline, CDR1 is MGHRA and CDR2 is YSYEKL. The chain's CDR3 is CASSQVGNSPLHF. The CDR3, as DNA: TGCGCCAGCAGCCAAGTCGGAAATTCACCCCTCCACTTT.

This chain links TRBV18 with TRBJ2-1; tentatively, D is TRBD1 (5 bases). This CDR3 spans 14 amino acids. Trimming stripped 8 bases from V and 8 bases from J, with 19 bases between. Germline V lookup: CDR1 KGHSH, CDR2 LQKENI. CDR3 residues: CASTPPGRADEQFF. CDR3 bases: TGTGCCAGCACGCCCCCGGGCAGGGCGGATGAGCAGTTCTTC.

This chain's CDR3 is CASSKAPRGDDEQFF. The DNA for the CDR3 is TGTGCCAGCAGCAAAGCTCCCAGGGGTGACGATGAGCAGTTCTTC. The chain recombines TRBV21-1 with TRBJ2-1; the D call TRBD1 from the table was never checked on the DNA. TRBV21-1 constitutes a pseudogene. The CDR3 is 15 residues long.

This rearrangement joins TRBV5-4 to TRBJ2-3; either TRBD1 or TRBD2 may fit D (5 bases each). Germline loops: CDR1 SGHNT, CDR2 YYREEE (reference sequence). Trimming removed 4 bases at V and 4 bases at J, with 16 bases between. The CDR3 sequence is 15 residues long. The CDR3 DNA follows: TGTGCCAGCAGCACAGGAAAGAGGGGCTCAGATACGCAGTATTTT. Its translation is CASSTGKRGSDTQYF. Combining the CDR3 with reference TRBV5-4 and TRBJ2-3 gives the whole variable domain ETGVTQSPTHLIKTRGQQVTLRCSSQSGHNTVSWYQQALGQGPQFIFQYYREEENGRGNFPPRFSGLQFPNYSSELNVNALELDDSALYLCASSTGKRGSDTQYFGPGTRLTVL.

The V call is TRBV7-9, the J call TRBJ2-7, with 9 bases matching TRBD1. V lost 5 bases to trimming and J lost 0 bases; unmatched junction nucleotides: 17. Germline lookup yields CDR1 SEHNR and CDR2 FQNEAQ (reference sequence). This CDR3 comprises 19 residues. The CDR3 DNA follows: TGTGCCAGCAGCCATCTCTTACTGGGGACAGGGATTTACTCCTACGAGCAGTACTTC. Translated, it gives CASSHLLLGTGIYSYEQYF.

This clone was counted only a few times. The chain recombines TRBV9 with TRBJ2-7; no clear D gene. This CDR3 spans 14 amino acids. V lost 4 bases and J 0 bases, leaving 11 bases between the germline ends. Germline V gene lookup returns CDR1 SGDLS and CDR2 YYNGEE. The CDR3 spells CASSRLGSSYEQYF. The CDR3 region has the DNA TGTGCCAGCAGCAGGCTAGGATCCTCCTACGAGCAGTACTTC.

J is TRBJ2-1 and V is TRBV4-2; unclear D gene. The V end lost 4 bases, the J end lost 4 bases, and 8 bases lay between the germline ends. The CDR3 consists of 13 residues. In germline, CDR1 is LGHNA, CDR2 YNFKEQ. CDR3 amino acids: CASSPLTYNEQFF. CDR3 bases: TGTGCCAGCAGCCCGCTCACTTACAATGAGCAGTTCTTC.

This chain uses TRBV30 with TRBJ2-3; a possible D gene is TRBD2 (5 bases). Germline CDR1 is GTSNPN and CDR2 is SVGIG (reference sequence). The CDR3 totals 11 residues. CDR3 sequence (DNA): TGTGCGGCGGAGGATACAGATACGCAGTATTTT. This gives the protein CAAEDTDTQYF.

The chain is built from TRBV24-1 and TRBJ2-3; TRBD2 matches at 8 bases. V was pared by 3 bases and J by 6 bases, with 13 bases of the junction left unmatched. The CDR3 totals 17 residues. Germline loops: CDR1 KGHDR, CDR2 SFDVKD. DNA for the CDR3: TGTGCCACCAGTGATCCGAGGGGGACTAGGGCCCCTGATACGCAGTATTTT. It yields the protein CATSDPRGTRAPDTQYF.

CDR3 in DNA: TGTGCCAGTAGTATAGATCGGACCGGTTATAATTCACCCCTCCACTTT. This gives the protein CASSIDRTGYNSPLHF. The rearrangement joins TRBV19 to TRBJ1-6; unclear D gene. The V end lost 0 bases, the J end lost 4 bases, and 10 bases lay between the germline ends. From germline, CDR1 is LNHDA and CDR2 SQIVND (reference sequence). CDR3 length: 16 residues.

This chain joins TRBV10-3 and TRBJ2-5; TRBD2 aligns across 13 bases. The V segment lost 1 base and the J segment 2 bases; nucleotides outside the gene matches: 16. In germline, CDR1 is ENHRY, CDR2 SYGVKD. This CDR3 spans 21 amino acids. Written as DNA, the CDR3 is TGTGCCATCAGTGAGTGGACTAGCGGGAGAATGCGGTTGGAGAATCAAGAGACCCAGTACTTC. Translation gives CAISEWTSGRMRLENQETQYF.

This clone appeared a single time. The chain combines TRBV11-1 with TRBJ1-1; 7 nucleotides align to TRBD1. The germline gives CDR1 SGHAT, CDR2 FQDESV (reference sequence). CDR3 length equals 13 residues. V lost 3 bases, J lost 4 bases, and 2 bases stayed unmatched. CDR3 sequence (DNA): TGTGCCAGCAGCTTCGACAGGGCCACTGAAGCTTTCTTT. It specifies CASSFDRATEAFF.

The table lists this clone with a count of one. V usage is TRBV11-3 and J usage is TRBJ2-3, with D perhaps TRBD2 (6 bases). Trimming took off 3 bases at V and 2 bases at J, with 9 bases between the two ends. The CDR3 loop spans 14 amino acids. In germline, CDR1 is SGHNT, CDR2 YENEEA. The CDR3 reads CASSFRGNTDTQYF. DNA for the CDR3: TGTGCCAGCAGCTTCCGGGGGAACACAGATACGCAGTATTTT.

The CDR3 DNA follows: TGTGCCAGCAGTGAAGGGGGGGACCTAGCCAAAAACATTCAGTACTTC. It specifies CASSEGGDLAKNIQYF. The chain joins TRBV6-1 to TRBJ2-4, with D maybe TRBD2 (6 bases). The germline CDR1 and CDR2 sequences are MNHNS and SASEGT. The CDR3 totals 16 residues. V lost 1 base, J lost 0 bases, and 10 bases lay in between.

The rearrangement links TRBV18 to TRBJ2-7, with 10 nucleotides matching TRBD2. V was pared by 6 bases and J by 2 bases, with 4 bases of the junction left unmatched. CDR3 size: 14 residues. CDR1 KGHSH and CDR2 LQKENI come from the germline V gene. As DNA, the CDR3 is TGTGCCAGCTCCGGGACTAGCGTGGCCTACGAGCAGTACTTC. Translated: CASSGTSVAYEQYF.

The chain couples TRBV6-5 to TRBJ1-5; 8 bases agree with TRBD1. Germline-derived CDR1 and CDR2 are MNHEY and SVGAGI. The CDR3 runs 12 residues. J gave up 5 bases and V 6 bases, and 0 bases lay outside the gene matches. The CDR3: CASRQGDQPQHF. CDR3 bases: TGTGCCAGCAGACAGGGGGATCAGCCCCAGCATTTT.

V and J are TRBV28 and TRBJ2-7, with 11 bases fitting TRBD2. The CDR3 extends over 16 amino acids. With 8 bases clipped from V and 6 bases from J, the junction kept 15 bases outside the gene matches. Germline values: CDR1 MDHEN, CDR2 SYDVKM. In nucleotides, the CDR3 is TGTGCCAGCGGGTCACCTAGCGGGAGGCCTGCCGGCGAGCAGTACTTC. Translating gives CASGSPSGRPAGEQYF.

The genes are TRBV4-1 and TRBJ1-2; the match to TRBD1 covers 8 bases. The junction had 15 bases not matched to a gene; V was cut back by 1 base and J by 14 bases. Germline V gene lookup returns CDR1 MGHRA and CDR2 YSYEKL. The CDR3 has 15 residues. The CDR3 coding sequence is TGCGCCAGCAGCCAAGCCCAGAGACAGGGGATGGGAAGGACCTTC. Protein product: CASSQAQRQGMGRTF.

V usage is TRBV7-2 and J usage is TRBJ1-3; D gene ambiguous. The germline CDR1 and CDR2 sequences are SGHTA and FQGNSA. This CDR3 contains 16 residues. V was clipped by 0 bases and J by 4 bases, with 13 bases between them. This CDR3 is CASSLAGIFAGNTIYF. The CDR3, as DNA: TGTGCCAGCAGCTTAGCAGGGATTTTTGCGGGAAACACCATATATTTT.

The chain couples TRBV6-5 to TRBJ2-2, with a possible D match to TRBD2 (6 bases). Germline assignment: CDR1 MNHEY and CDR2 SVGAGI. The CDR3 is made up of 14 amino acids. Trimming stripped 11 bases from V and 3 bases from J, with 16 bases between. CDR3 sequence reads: CAGGSSWDTGELFF. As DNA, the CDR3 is TGTGCCGGAGGGAGTTCCTGGGACACCGGGGAGCTGTTTTTT.